This T cell receptor beta chain was profiled in a study of blood T cell repertoires in COVID-19. This clone was observed a handful of times. Original processing notes: Counts of nucleated cells, estimated from reference gene primer amplification, were obtained. Profiling relied on immunoSEQ multiplex PCR, and the TCRdb table lists in-frame clones only, not all of them. D and trimming were read from the DNA, whereas the V and J calls and clone size are those reported in that table. Of tens of thousands of clones listed, 70% to 90% are singletons. V lost 5 bases and J lost 2, with 4 bases in between. Germline assignment: CDR1 SGHNT and CDR2 YYREEE (reference sequence). This CDR3 has 11 amino acids.

The V call is TRBV5-4, the J call TRBJ1-1; D is unresolved. The receptor comes from a human donor in a cohort sampled during active COVID-19. Sequencing was carried out using peripheral blood. CDR3 bases: TGTGCCAGCAGTTCTAACACTGAAGCTTTCTTT. Its translation: CASSSNTEAFF.